This entry is about one T cell receptor (beta chain). Trimming cost V 1 base and J 8 bases, with 14 bases left between them. Per germline, CDR1 SEHNR and CDR2 FQNEAQ (reference sequence). The CDR3 consists of 14 residues. The sample belongs to a study of control samples from healthy donors and cancer patients. The data were produced by immunoSEQ multiplex PCR, yet TCRdb's version contains in-frame clones alone and is incomplete. The sample lists fewer than 85,000 clones, approximately 91% occurring once. The chain links TRBV7-9 to TRBJ1-2; D remains unclear. This receptor was taken from a man aged 45 to 65 in good health. Material for sequencing was blood. DNA for the CDR3: TGTGCCAGCAGCTTAGGGTTGCGGGAGGAGGGCTACACCTTC. Translated, it gives CASSLGLREEGYTF.